This is a list of T cell receptor beta chains from one sample in a study of PD-1 blockade in classical Hodgkin lymphoma. Only in-frame clones appear in the TCRdb table, and some are missing; sequencing was by immunoSEQ multiplex PCR. The sample records some 84,000 clones, about 93% being singletons. The sequenced sample was peripheral blood mononuclear cells (PBMCs), obtained before the second cycle of nivolumab. The receptors originated from a human donor with classical Hodgkin lymphoma. Both conserved end residues are part of each CDR3. A D gene is named only where the DNA matches it firmly. The size field is filled for only some rows; it gives once, few, many or a size class.

j_call d_call clone_size v_call cdr3_aa cdr3_nt
TRBJ1-6 . . TRBV6-5 CASTKGRMDSRHLHF TGTGCCAGCACCAAGGGGAGGATGGACAGCCGACACCTCCACTTT
TRBJ2-3 . . TRBV15 CATSRDHQTPGDEGTDTQYF TGTGCCACCAGCAGAGATCACCAAACCCCAGGGGACGAGGGCACAGATACGCAGTATTTT
TRBJ1-3 . . TRBV7-6 CASSLDGRSGNTIYF TGTGCCAGCAGCTTAGATGGCCGCTCTGGAAACACCATATATTTT
TRBJ2-6 TRBD1 once TRBV9 CASTGVQGESDGANVLTF TGTGCCAGCACCGGAGTACAGGGGGAGTCTGATGGGGCCAACGTCCTGACTTTC
TRBJ2-3 . . TRBV28 CASSHTQRRTDTQYF TGTGCCAGCAGCCACACCCAGAGGAGGACAGATACGCAGTATTTT
TRBJ2-5 . . TRBV18 CASSPPTGGAETQYF TGTGCCAGCTCACCACCCACAGGGGGGGCGGAGACCCAGTACTTC
TRBJ1-1 . . TRBV7-9 CASSLAIEAFF TGTGCCAGCAGCTTAGCGATTGAAGCTTTCTTT
TRBJ2-1 TRBD2 . TRBV7-9 CASSLAGVTGGYNEQFF TGTGCCAGCAGCTTAGCGGGTGTTACGGGAGGATACAATGAGCAGTTCTTC
TRBJ2-2 TRBD2 . TRBV7-7 CASSSSGGNTGELFF TGTGCTAGCAGCAGTTCGGGGGGGAACACCGGGGAGCTGTTTTTT
TRBJ2-3 . . TRBV19 CASSPMGGHTDTQYF TGTGCCAGTAGTCCGATGGGGGGACACACAGATACGCAGTATTTT
TRBJ2-5 . . TRBV5-4 CASSSESSQETQYF TGTGCCAGCAGCTCCGAGTCCTCCCAAGAGACCCAGTACTTC
TRBJ2-7 TRBD2 . TRBV27 CASSHTLAGSSYEQYF TGTGCCAGCAGTCACACATTAGCGGGATCCTCCTACGAGCAGTACTTC
TRBJ2-2 TRBD2 . TRBV9 CASSVDGLAASVGELFF TGTGCCAGCAGCGTAGATGGACTAGCAGCCTCGGTCGGGGAGCTGTTTTTT
TRBJ2-2 . . TRBV14 CASSQLDNTGELFF TGTGCCAGCAGCCAACTTGATAACACCGGGGAGCTGTTTTTT
TRBJ2-3 . . TRBV13 CASSFPQRDTQYF TGTGCCAGCAGCTTTCCCCAGAGGGATACGCAGTATTTT
TRBJ2-1 TRBD1 once TRBV5-1 CASSLLGQGNEQFF TGCGCCAGCAGCTTGTTGGGACAGGGTAATGAGCAGTTCTTC
TRBJ2-5 . . TRBV30 CAWSWQVQETQYF TGTGCCTGGAGTTGGCAGGTTCAAGAGACCCAGTACTTC
TRBJ2-3 TRBD2 . TRBV9 CASSTGLAGRTDTQYF TGTGCCAGCAGCACGGGACTAGCGGGCCGCACAGATACGCAGTATTTT
TRBJ2-3 . . TRBV5-6 CASSLLSTDTQYF TGTGCCAGCAGCTTGCTTAGCACAGATACGCAGTATTTT
TRBJ2-7 TRBD1 . TRBV7-2 CASSTRQGINEQYF TGTGCCAGCAGCACCAGACAGGGTATCAACGAGCAGTACTTC
TRBJ2-7 . . TRBV11-2 CASSPIHGVMRQYF TGTGCCAGCAGCCCAATCCACGGGGTTATGAGGCAGTACTTC
TRBJ1-5 . . TRBV19 CASSPRPRLAQHF TGTGCCAGTAGTCCCCGACCGAGACTGGCCCAGCATTTT
TRBJ2-2 . . TRBV6-5 CASSFPGSGELFF TGTGCCAGCAGTTTTCCGGGATCCGGGGAGCTGTTTTTT
TRBJ2-1 . . TRBV21-1 CASSNNEQFF TGTGCCAGCAGCAACAATGAGCAGTTCTTC